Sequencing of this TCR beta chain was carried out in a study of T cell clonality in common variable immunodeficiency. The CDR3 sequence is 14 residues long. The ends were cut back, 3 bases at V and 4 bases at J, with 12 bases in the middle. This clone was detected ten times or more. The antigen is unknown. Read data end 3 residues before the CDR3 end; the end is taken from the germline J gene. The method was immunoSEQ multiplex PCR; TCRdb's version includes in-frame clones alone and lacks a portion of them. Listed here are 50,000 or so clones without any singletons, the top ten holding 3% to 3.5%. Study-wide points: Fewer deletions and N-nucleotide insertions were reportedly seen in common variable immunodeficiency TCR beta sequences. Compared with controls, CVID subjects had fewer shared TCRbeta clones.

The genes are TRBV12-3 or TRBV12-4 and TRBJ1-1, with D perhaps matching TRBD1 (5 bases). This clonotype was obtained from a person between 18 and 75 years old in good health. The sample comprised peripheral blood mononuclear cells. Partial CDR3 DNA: TGTGCCAGCAGTTTGGTGGTGGGGGGCACTGAA. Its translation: CASSLVVGGTE. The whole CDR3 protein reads CASSLVVGGTEAFF.